This T cell receptor (beta chain) was documented in a study of cytomegalovirus exposure and HLA in healthy donors. Regarding the study as a whole: According to a subsequent analysis, TCR clusters identified in the first cohort showed a tendency to co-occur across the roughly 110 validation repertoires.

Germline CDR1 MRHNA, CDR2 SNTAGT. V was clipped by 3 bases and J by 0 bases; unmatched bases: 7. This CDR3 region has 16 residues. Sequencing was performed with immunoSEQ multiplex PCR; in TCRdb, only in-frame clones are kept and a portion is missing. Counted here are about 110,000 clones, about 85% occurring once; the ten biggest clones make up more than 1.5%. On this clone: Its antigen is as yet unknown.

Material for sequencing was PBMCs. This receptor was identified in a woman under 30 in good health and CMV-seropositive. This rearrangement joins TRBV6-4 to TRBJ2-7; 8 bases match TRBD1. CDR3 nucleotide sequence: TGTGCCAGCAGTGATCTCCGGGACAGGAGCTCCTACGAGCAGTACTTC. As protein: CASSDLRDRSSYEQYF.